The 23 T cell receptor beta chains listed next were all sequenced from one sample in a study of cytomegalovirus exposure and HLA in healthy donors. Amplification used 60 Vbeta primers and 13 Jbeta primers. TCRdb's copy holds only in-frame clones and misses some; the assay was immunoSEQ multiplex PCR. The sample has 35,000 to 50,000 clones. Specimen: PBMCs. The receptor source for this set is a woman between 25 and 40 years old in good health and CMV-seropositive.

J is TRBJ1-2 and V is TRBV6-5, with TRBD1 matching over 7 bases. CDR1 MNHEY and CDR2 SVGAGI come from the germline V gene. J was trimmed by 13 bases and V by 0 bases; bases with no gene match: 8. CDR3 length equals 13 residues. The CDR3: CASSYSLGTVFTF. CDR3 nucleotides: TGTGCCAGCAGTTACTCCCTTGGGACAGTCTTCACCTTC.

V usage is TRBV29-1 and J usage is TRBJ2-3; TRBD1 might be the D (6 bases). The length of the CDR3 is 14 residues. The germline gives CDR1 SQVTM, CDR2 ANQGSEA. Trimming took off 6 bases at V and 4 bases at J, with 17 bases between the two ends. CDR3 bases: TGCAGCGTCCCCCCTACAGGGTCCCCAGATACGCAGTATTTT. It specifies CSVPPTGSPDTQYF.

The V gene is TRBV15, the J gene TRBJ1-5; D is possibly TRBD1 (6 bases). Trimming removed 0 bases from V and 9 bases from J, with 12 bases in between. The germline V gene has CDR1 LNHNV and CDR2 YYDKDF (reference sequence). The length of the CDR3 is 14 residues. The CDR3 region has the DNA TGTGCCACCAGCAGAGATAGGGGGTTCGCGCCCCAGCATTTT. Translation gives CATSRDRGFAPQHF.

This clone is called large based on its frequency. The J gene is TRBJ1-5, the V gene TRBV28, with D unclear. The germline gives CDR1 MDHEN, CDR2 SYDVKM. CDR3 length: 16 residues. Trimming shortened V by 5 bases and J by 5 bases, and 19 bases separated the two germline ends. The CDR3: CASSRPEGVWDQPQHF. The CDR3 DNA is TGTGCCAGCAGTCGCCCTGAGGGCGTCTGGGATCAGCCCCAGCATTTT.

V and J are TRBV5-4 and TRBJ1-4, with D tentatively TRBD1 (6 bases). V lost 4 bases and J 9 bases, leaving 19 bases between the germline ends. The CDR3 is 15 residues long. The germline V gene encodes CDR1 SGHNT and CDR2 YYREEE (reference sequence). The CDR3 region has the DNA TGTGCCAGCAGCACATCCGGGACAAGGTCTAAAAAACTGTTTTTT. It yields the protein CASSTSGTRSKKLFF.

The chain has TRBV4-1 and TRBJ1-1, with 9 nucleotides matching TRBD1. Germline V gene data show CDR1 as MGHRA and CDR2 as YSYEKL. The CDR3 contains 13 residues. V shed 5 bases and J 12 bases; nucleotides not matched to a gene: 10. CDR3 amino acids: CASSGVPGQGTFF. CDR3 sequence (DNA): TGCGCCAGCAGCGGTGTTCCGGGACAGGGTACTTTCTTT.

The genes are TRBV18 and TRBJ2-7; possible D gene TRBD1, 5 bases. The CDR3 contains 14 residues. Trimming took off 3 bases at V and 0 bases at J, with 9 bases between the two ends. CDR1 is KGHSH, CDR2 LQKENI, per germline. In DNA, the CDR3 is TGTGCCAGCTCACCGGACATTTCCTCCTACGAGCAGTACTTC. Encoded protein: CASSPDISSYEQYF.

V is TRBV7-9 and J is TRBJ2-7, with 9 positions matching TRBD1. The germline V gene encodes CDR1 SEHNR and CDR2 FQNEAQ (reference sequence). The CDR3 totals 13 residues. The junction had 2 bases not matched to a gene; V was cut back by 5 bases and J by 3 bases. CDR3 sequence (DNA): TGTGCCAGCAGCCCGGGACAGGGCTACGAGCAGTACTTC. Residues: CASSPGQGYEQYF.

This chain connects TRBV6-6 to TRBJ1-3, with D possibly matching TRBD1 (5 bases). From germline, CDR1 is MNHNY and CDR2 SVGAGI (reference sequence). This CDR3 has 14 residues. With 6 bases removed from V and 2 bases from J, the gap between germline ends came to 11 bases. The CDR3 loop reads CASSLLTAGNTIYF. In DNA, the CDR3 is TGTGCCAGCAGCCTTCTGACAGCTGGAAACACCATATATTTT.

The chain recombines TRBV5-4 with TRBJ2-2; TRBD2 matches 8 bases. The CDR3 runs 16 residues. From germline, CDR1 is SGHNT and CDR2 YYREEE (reference sequence). Losses at the gene ends were 7 bases for V and 3 bases for J; bases not matched to a gene: 11. The CDR3 bases are TGTGCCAGCCGGGAGGGGGTCCGCAGGGACACCGGGGAGCTGTTTTTT. This encodes CASREGVRRDTGELFF.

The chain combines TRBV7-9 with TRBJ1-4; 11 bases are a match to TRBD1. V was pared by 5 bases and J by 7 bases, with 3 bases of the junction left unmatched. There are 14 residues in the CDR3. CDR1 is SEHNR and CDR2 is FQNEAQ in the germline V gene (reference sequence). The CDR3 protein is CASSTGTGGEKLFF. CDR3 nucleotide sequence: TGTGCCAGCAGCACCGGGACAGGGGGTGAAAAACTGTTTTTT.

The chain is built from TRBV18 and TRBJ1-4; 7 positions agree with TRBD1. Trimming at V came to 5 bases and at J to 8 bases, leaving 8 bases not matched to a gene. Germline V gene data show CDR1 as KGHSH and CDR2 as LQKENI. CDR3 size: 14 residues. DNA for the CDR3: TGTGCCAGCTCAAGCGACAGGGTAATGGAAAAACTGTTTTTT. Amino acids: CASSSDRVMEKLFF.

V usage is TRBV7-8 and J usage is TRBJ1-2; 7 nucleotides line up with TRBD1. This CDR3 is built from 15 residues. CDR1 and CDR2 from the germline V gene are SGHVS and FQNEAQ. J was trimmed by 2 bases and V by 2 bases; bases with no gene match: 5. CDR3 bases: TGTGCCAGCAGCTTATTGTCAGGGGGAAACTATGGCTACACCTTC. This encodes CASSLLSGGNYGYTF.

The chain joins TRBV6-5 to TRBJ2-4; 7 nucleotides match TRBD2. The CDR3 runs to 15 residues. The V gene end was trimmed by 4 bases and the J gene end by 1 base; junction bases not matched to a gene: 4. Per the germline V gene, CDR1 is MNHEY and CDR2 is SVGAGI. The CDR3 DNA sequence: TGTGCCAGCAGTTCCACCGGGGGGGCCAAAAACATTCAGTACTTC. Residues: CASSSTGGAKNIQYF.

As to this clone: At one boundary the junction diverges from the germline segment, which might be a read error. This rearrangement joins TRBV4-1 to TRBJ2-5; D uncertain. The length of the CDR3 is 15 residues. Germline V gives CDR1 MGHRA, CDR2 YSYEKL. The DNA of the CDR3 is TGCGCCAGCAGCCAATCACCGATTATTCAAGAGCCCCAGTACTTC. Residues: CASSQSPIIQEPQYF.

The chain couples TRBV6-4 to TRBJ1-2; 10 nucleotides line up with TRBD1. V trimming: 2 bases; J trimming: 8 bases; junction bases outside the gene matches: 11. Germline V lookup: CDR1 MRHNA, CDR2 SNTAGT. There are 16 residues in the CDR3. The CDR3 loop reads CASSDKSRTGGEGYTF. The CDR3 nucleotides are TGTGCCAGCAGTGACAAGAGTAGGACAGGGGGTGAGGGCTACACCTTC.

The chain links TRBV2 to TRBJ2-5; D may be TRBD1 (5 bases). V was trimmed by 10 bases and J by 2 bases, leaving 8 bases between them. This CDR3 contains 11 residues. Germline V gives CDR1 SNHLY, CDR2 FYNNEI. In DNA, the CDR3 is TGTGCCACCGACAGACAAGAGACCCAGTACTTC. As protein: CATDRQETQYF.

The CDR3 spells CASSLPTGGPRTDTQYF. The CDR3 DNA reads as TGCGCCAGCAGCTTGCCTACGGGGGGGCCGCGGACAGATACGCAGTATTTT. The chain has TRBV5-1 and TRBJ2-3; TRBD2 matches 8 bases. V trimming: 1 base; J trimming: 3 bases; junction bases outside the gene matches: 10. CDR1 is SGHRS, CDR2 YFSETQ, per germline. The CDR3 totals 17 residues. Looking up the rest from reference TRBV5-1 and TRBJ2-3 gives the full variable domain: KAGVTQTPRYLIKTRGQQVTLSCSPISGHRSVSWYQQTPGQGLQFLFEYFSETQRNKGNFPGRFSGRQFSNSRSEMNVSTLELGDSALYLCASSLPTGGPRTDTQYFGPGTRLTVL.

The chain has TRBV5-6 and TRBJ1-4; 9 bases fit TRBD1. This CDR3 comprises 14 residues. CDR1 is SGHDT and CDR2 is YYEEEE in the germline V gene. V lost 0 bases to trimming and J lost 8 bases; unmatched junction nucleotides: 2. In nucleotides, the CDR3 is TGTGCCAGCAGCTTGGGGGACAGGGAGGAAAAACTGTTTTTT. Amino acids: CASSLGDREEKLFF.

The chain combines TRBV5-4 with TRBJ2-7; 7 bases align to TRBD1. This CDR3 spans 15 amino acids. J gave up 4 bases and V 3 bases, and 10 bases lay outside the gene matches. Germline V lookup: CDR1 SGHNT, CDR2 YYREEE (reference sequence). The CDR3 spells CASSSQDRIAYEQYF. CDR3 in DNA: TGTGCCAGCAGCTCCCAGGACAGGATAGCGTACGAGCAGTACTTC. Supplemented by reference TRBV5-4 and TRBJ2-7, the full variable domain reads ETGVTQSPTHLIKTRGQQVTLRCSSQSGHNTVSWYQQALGQGPQFIFQYYREEENGRGNFPPRFSGLQFPNYSSELNVNALELDDSALYLCASSSQDRIAYEQYFGPGTRLTVT.

Here the CDR3 DNA reads TGTGCCACCAGCTTTGGGGGACAGAGATACGAGCAGTACTTC. Translation: CATSFGGQRYEQYF. The chain combines TRBV15 with TRBJ2-7; 7 bases line up with TRBD1. CDR3 size: 14 residues. Looked up from germline, CDR1 is LNHNV and CDR2 is YYDKDF (reference sequence). The trim removed 5 bases at V and 4 bases at J, leaving 8 bases unmatched.

The gene calls are TRBV19 and TRBJ1-5; the D is unclear. The CDR3 consists of 14 residues. Trimming removed 2 bases at V and 4 bases at J, with 9 bases between. Germline V gene sequence: CDR1 LNHDA, CDR2 SQIVND (reference sequence). CDR3 sequence (DNA): TGTGCCAGTAGTATATTGGGAGGGAATCAGCCCCAGCATTTT. It is translated as CASSILGGNQPQHF.

The chain couples TRBV28 to TRBJ1-2, with 12 bases matching TRBD1. Trimming cost V 5 bases and J 4 bases; bases outside gene matches: 5. Germline assignment: CDR1 MDHEN and CDR2 SYDVKM. The CDR3 is made up of 15 amino acids. For the CDR3, the DNA is TGTGCCAGCAGTGCGGGGACAGGGGGCTTCTATGGCTACACCTTC. It encodes CASSAGTGGFYGYTF.